One and the same sample provided the 10 T cell receptor beta chains below, sequenced in a study of human T cells and chemical hapten exposure. TCRdb re-called the RACE reads with MiXCR, one entry per CDR3 protein. The sample lists tens of thousands of distinct CDR3 sequences, 9.6% occurring once. The time point is: pre-sensitization, week 0. Noted treatment: therapeutic diphenylcyclopropenone sensitization with weekly scalp DPC. Sequencing was performed on whole blood, taken in connection with sensitization to the hapten diphenylcyclopropenone (DPC). The source of these receptors is a woman in her forties with alopecia areata. Some clones in this sample may be carry-over from other donors' samples.

The chain links TRBV2 to TRBJ2-3; 8 bases line up with TRBD2. Germline CDR1 reads SNHLY; CDR2 reads FYNNEI. This CDR3 comprises 14 residues. CDR3 residues: CVTRGAGAPLTQYF. DNA for the CDR3: TGTGTGACGCGGGGAGCGGGGGCCCCCCTTACGCAGTATTTT. Based on the CDR3 plus reference TRBV2 and TRBJ2-3, the full variable domain is EPEVTQTPSHQVTQMGQEVILRCVPISNHLYFYWYRQILGQKVEFLVSFYNNEISEKSEIFDDQFSVERPDGSNFTLKIRSTKLEDSAMYFCVTRGAGAPLTQYFGPGTRLTVL.

This clonotype was seen more than once but under ten times. The V and J genes are TRBV11-2 and TRBJ2-1; D might be TRBD1 (5 bases). The CDR3 runs to 16 residues. The germline CDR1 and CDR2 sequences are SGHAT and FQNNGV. With 5 bases removed from V and 1 base from J, the gap between germline ends came to 15 bases. The CDR3 reads CASSPYHRSSYNEQFF. Here the CDR3 DNA reads TGTGCCAGCAGCCCTTACCACAGGTCATCCTACAATGAGCAGTTCTTC.

In this sample, this clonotype turned up many times. The J gene is TRBJ2-4, the V gene TRBV11-2; D unclear. V was clipped by 5 bases and J by 7 bases, with 15 bases between them. Germline lookup yields CDR1 SGHAT and CDR2 FQNNGV. The CDR3 totals 14 residues. The CDR3 DNA reads TGTGCCAGCAGCATGACCCGCGCCTGGAACATTCAGTACTTC. It yields the protein CASSMTRAWNIQYF.

The J gene is TRBJ2-5, the V gene TRBV7-2; 9 nucleotides align to TRBD2. Germline loops: CDR1 SGHTA, CDR2 FQGNSA. This CDR3 region has 16 residues. V shed 3 bases, J shed 5 bases, and the junction held 10 bases outside the gene matches. CDR3 nucleotide sequence: TGTGCCAGCAGCTTGGGGTCGAGCGGGGGGTATGAGACCCAGTACTTC. Amino acid sequence: CASSLGSSGGYETQYF.

This clonotype was seen repeatedly, ten times or more. V gene TRBV7-2 combines with J gene TRBJ2-2, with unresolved D. V was pared by 4 bases and J by 2 bases, with 8 bases between. Germline CDR1 and CDR2: SGHTA and FQGNSA. CDR3 length: 14 residues. The CDR3 DNA sequence: TGTGCCAGCAGCTCGAACATCAACACCGGGGAGCTGTTTTTT. This encodes CASSSNINTGELFF.

This clonotype was seen repeatedly, ten times or more. The chain has TRBV12-3 or TRBV12-4 and TRBJ2-2, with 8 nucleotides matching TRBD2. V dropped 6 bases and J dropped 0; count of bases not matched to a gene: 9. The CDR3 is made up of 17 amino acids. This CDR3 reads CASRLPQLAANTGELFF. The CDR3 bases are TGTGCCAGCAGGTTGCCCCAACTAGCGGCGAACACCGGGGAGCTGTTTTTT.

This clonotype was counted between two and nine times. This chain joins TRBV11-2 and TRBJ2-3, with D tentatively TRBD1 (6 bases). This CDR3 comprises 15 residues. Germline CDR1 reads SGHAT; CDR2 reads FQNNGV. The V and J ends lost 5 bases and 0 bases respectively, with 12 bases between them. This chain's CDR3 is CASSPTGFSTDTQYF. CDR3 bases: TGTGCCAGCAGCCCCACAGGGTTTAGCACAGATACGCAGTATTTT.

This clonotype has a count of ten or more. The chain joins TRBV7-9 to TRBJ1-5, with D possibly being TRBD1 (5 bases). From germline, CDR1 is SEHNR and CDR2 FQNEAQ (reference sequence). CDR3 length: 13 amino acids. V was clipped by 5 bases and J by 7 bases, with 12 bases between them. The CDR3 nucleotides are TGTGCCAGCAGCCTAAGAGGGGACCAGCCCCAGCATTTT. Protein product: CASSLRGDQPQHF.

This clonotype was detected ten times or more. CDR3 loop: CASRGPGDHQPQHF. DNA for the CDR3: TGTGCCAGCAGGGGACCAGGGGACCATCAGCCCCAGCATTTT. This chain connects TRBV6-2 or TRBV6-3 to TRBJ1-5; a weak D match, TRBD1 (6 bases). Trimming removed 6 bases from V and 5 bases from J, with 14 bases in between. Germline V gene lookup returns CDR1 MNHEY and CDR2 SVGEGT. The CDR3 is made up of 14 amino acids.

This clonotype was counted ten times or more. J is TRBJ2-7 and V is TRBV5-8; D is perhaps TRBD1 (6 bases). The germline V gene encodes CDR1 SGHTS and CDR2 YDEGEE. The germline V and J ends were trimmed by 4 bases and 3 bases, with 17 bases remaining between them. The CDR3 runs to 15 residues. CDR3 bases: TGTGCCAGCAGCGGAAGACCGGGACATCGCTACGAGCAGTACTTC. It specifies CASSGRPGHRYEQYF.